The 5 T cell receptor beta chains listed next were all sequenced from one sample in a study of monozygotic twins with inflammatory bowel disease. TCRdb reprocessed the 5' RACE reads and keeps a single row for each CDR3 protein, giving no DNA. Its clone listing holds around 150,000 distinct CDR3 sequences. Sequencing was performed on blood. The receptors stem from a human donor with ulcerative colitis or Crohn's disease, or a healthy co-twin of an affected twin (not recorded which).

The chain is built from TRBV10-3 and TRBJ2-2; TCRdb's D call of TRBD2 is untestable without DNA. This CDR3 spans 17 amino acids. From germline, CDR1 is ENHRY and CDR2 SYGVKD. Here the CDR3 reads CAIFPAGGSQGTGELFF.

This chain's CDR3 is CASRLRRGDTGELFF. The chain is built from TRBV6-1 and TRBJ2-2; TCRdb's D gene call, TRBD1, goes unchecked for lack of DNA. The CDR3 has 15 residues. Germline V gene sequence: CDR1 MNHNS, CDR2 SASEGT.

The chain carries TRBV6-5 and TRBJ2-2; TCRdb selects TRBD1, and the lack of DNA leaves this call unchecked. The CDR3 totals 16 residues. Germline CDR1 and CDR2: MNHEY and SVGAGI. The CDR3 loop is CASSYNWSPDTGELFF.

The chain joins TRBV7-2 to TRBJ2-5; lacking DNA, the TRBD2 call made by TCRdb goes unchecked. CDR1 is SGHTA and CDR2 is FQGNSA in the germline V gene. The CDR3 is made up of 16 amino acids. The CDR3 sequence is CASSLGPAGVGETQYF.

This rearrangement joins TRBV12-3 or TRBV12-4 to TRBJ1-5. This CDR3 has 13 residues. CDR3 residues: CASSFELDQPQHF.